This TCR beta chain was identified during a study of CD8 T cells in ankylosing spondylitis. V was clipped by 4 bases and J by 7 bases; unmatched bases: 11. The germline V gene encodes CDR1 SGHRS and CDR2 YFSETQ. This CDR3 spans 16 amino acids. This clonotype was seen ten or more times. The antigen is undetermined. MiXCR, applied by TCRdb to the 5' RACE reads, yields one record per CDR3 protein. The sample contains over 450,000 distinct CDR3 sequences, about an eighth of which appear only once. Study-wide findings and caveats: There was a TCR beta motif, made of roughly eight highly homologous variants, that appeared characteristic of ankylosing spondylitis blood. Disease-linked clones displayed a CD8+ phenotype and appeared relatively rarely in peripheral blood.

This clonotype was obtained from a male donor with ankylosing spondylitis. The specimen sequenced was blood, either unsorted or a sorted T cell fraction (not recorded which). The chain carries TRBV5-1 and TRBJ1-6, with 7 bases that match TRBD1. CDR3 sequence reads: CASSVLQQGKNSPLHF. CDR3 sequence (DNA): TGCGCCAGCAGCGTCCTTCAACAGGGGAAGAATTCACCCCTCCACTTT. The complete variable domain, with remaining parts taken from reference TRBV5-1 and TRBJ1-6, reads KAGVTQTPRYLIKTRGQQVTLSCSPISGHRSVSWYQQTPGQGLQFLFEYFSETQRNKGNFPGRFSGRQFSNSRSEMNVSTLELGDSALYLCASSVLQQGKNSPLHFGNGTRLTVT.